The 28 T cell receptor beta chains presented below share a single source sample, sequenced in a study of OX40 agonist ivuxolimab in advanced cancers. Sequencing was performed with immunoSEQ multiplex PCR; in TCRdb, only in-frame clones are kept and a portion is missing. This table has about 59,000 clones, roughly 85% appearing once. The specimen comprised CD4+ or CD8+ T cells sorted from blood, sampled in a trial of the OX40 agonist ivuxolimab. The receptor set was obtained from an adult with an advanced solid tumor such as melanoma, head and neck, liver or kidney cancer.

This clone was counted only a few times. This chain connects TRBV19 to TRBJ1-5; D is ambiguous. The CDR3 is 12 amino acids. Per germline, CDR1 LNHDA and CDR2 SQIVND (reference sequence). Trimming shortened V by 2 bases and J by 8 bases, and 7 bases separated the two germline ends. The CDR3, as DNA: TGTGCCAGTAGTATAACGGCAGAGCCCCAGCATTTT. Translation gives CASSITAEPQHF.

The V gene is TRBV4-2, the J gene TRBJ2-3; no definite D call. The germline V and J ends were trimmed by 0 bases and 1 base, with 5 bases remaining between them. The CDR3 runs 14 residues. Germline assignment: CDR1 LGHNA and CDR2 YNFKEQ. The CDR3 DNA follows: TGTGCCAGCAGCCAAGATCGGGGCACAGATACGCAGTATTTT. Protein sequence: CASSQDRGTDTQYF.

V is TRBV7-6 and J is TRBJ2-2, with 7 bases that match TRBD2. V was pared by 5 bases and J by 3 bases, with 15 bases of the junction left unmatched. Per the germline V gene, CDR1 is SGHVS and CDR2 is FNYEAQ. The CDR3 sequence is 18 residues long. CDR3 sequence (DNA): TGTGCCAGCAGCCAAGAAATCCTGGGACTACTAGACACCGGGGAGCTGTTTTTT. Translating gives CASSQEILGLLDTGELFF.

J is TRBJ2-1 and V is TRBV9; tentatively, D is TRBD2 (5 bases). CDR1 is SGDLS and CDR2 is YYNGEE in the germline V gene. The CDR3 has 15 residues. V dropped 4 bases and J dropped 0 bases, with 11 bases sitting between them. This CDR3 reads CASSPLGSSYNEQFF. CDR3 DNA: TGTGCCAGCAGCCCCCTTGGGAGCTCCTACAATGAGCAGTTCTTC.

This chain uses TRBV9 with TRBJ2-2; 7 nucleotides align to TRBD2. Germline V CDR1 and CDR2: SGDLS, YYNGEE. With V trimmed by 4 bases and J by 1 base, 4 bases remained unmatched. This CDR3 region has 15 residues. The CDR3 region is CASSPASGNTGELFF. Here the CDR3 DNA reads TGTGCCAGCAGCCCCGCTAGCGGGAACACCGGGGAGCTGTTTTTT.

The J gene is TRBJ1-1, the V gene TRBV2, with D possibly being TRBD1 (6 bases). Germline CDR1 SNHLY, CDR2 FYNNEI. Trimming pared 7 bases from V and 1 base from J, leaving 13 bases between. The length of the CDR3 is 14 residues. CDR3 sequence (DNA): TGTGCCAGCACCGCCAGGACAGCGAACACTGAAGCTTTCTTT. It specifies CASTARTANTEAFF.

As to this clone: Distinct nucleotide sequences in the sample also encode this CDR3. This rearrangement joins TRBV18 to TRBJ2-7; D not certain. Deletions cut 3 bases from V and 2 bases from J, with 8 bases between. The germline gives CDR1 KGHSH, CDR2 LQKENI. This CDR3 has 13 residues. Here the CDR3 reads CASSPPAAYEQYF. CDR3 sequence (DNA): TGTGCCAGCTCACCCCCCGCAGCCTACGAGCAGTACTTC.

J is TRBJ2-5 and V is TRBV7-2; D unclear. The CDR3 loop spans 14 amino acids. Germline loops: CDR1 SGHTA, CDR2 FQGNSA. Trimming took 0 bases from V and 5 from J, leaving 10 bases between them. Here the CDR3 reads CASSLAGSLETQYF. CDR3 sequence (DNA): TGTGCCAGCAGCTTAGCGGGGTCTCTGGAGACCCAGTACTTC.

The rearrangement joins TRBV4-2 to TRBJ2-1; 7 positions agree with TRBD2. The CDR3 is made up of 14 amino acids. J lost 7 bases, V lost 1 base, and 4 bases had no gene match. Germline CDR1 LGHNA, CDR2 YNFKEQ. The CDR3 coding sequence is TGTGCCAGCAGCCAAGGACTAGCCCGGAATGAGCAGTTCTTC. Residues: CASSQGLARNEQFF.

CDR3 loop: CASSIQSGTRAYEQYF. The CDR3 DNA follows: TGTGCCAGTAGCATCCAATCCGGGACAAGGGCTTACGAGCAGTACTTC. The V and J genes are TRBV19 and TRBJ2-7; D possibly corresponds to TRBD1 (6 bases). CDR1 and CDR2 from the germline V gene are LNHDA and SQIVND (reference sequence). The CDR3 has 16 residues. Trimming took off 6 bases at V and 4 bases at J, with 22 bases between the two ends.

The count of this clone is one. The V call is TRBV5-5, the J call TRBJ2-7; 12 bases agree with TRBD2. The V gene end was trimmed by 0 bases and the J gene end by 3 bases; junction bases not matched to a gene: 1. CDR3 length: 15 amino acids. The germline CDR1 and CDR2 sequences are SGHKS and YYEKEE (reference sequence). For the CDR3, the DNA is TGTGCCAGCAGCTTGGTACTAGCGGGAGGCTACGAGCAGTACTTC. This codes for CASSLVLAGGYEQYF.

The V call is TRBV2, the J call TRBJ1-6, with unresolved D. CDR3 length: 15 residues. Per the germline V gene, CDR1 is SNHLY and CDR2 is FYNNEI. V was trimmed by 7 bases and J by 3 bases, leaving 13 bases between them. CDR3 region: CASMFTVLYNSPLHF. The CDR3 DNA sequence: TGTGCCAGCATGTTTACAGTTCTCTATAATTCACCCCTCCACTTT.

The chain joins TRBV30 to TRBJ2-4; D gene unclear. Trimming pared 1 base from V and 8 bases from J, leaving 6 bases between. The CDR3 consists of 11 residues. Germline V gene lookup returns CDR1 GTSNPN and CDR2 SVGIG (reference sequence). Here the CDR3 reads CAWSARDIQYF. DNA for the CDR3: TGTGCCTGGAGTGCAAGAGACATTCAGTACTTC.

This CDR3 reads CATSRLGQGHWNQPQHF. The CDR3 coding sequence is TGTGCCACCAGCAGACTCGGACAGGGCCATTGGAATCAGCCCCAGCATTTT. The rearrangement joins TRBV15 to TRBJ1-5; 8 positions match TRBD1. Germline CDR1 is LNHNV and CDR2 is YYDKDF (reference sequence). The CDR3 sequence is 17 residues long. J lost 4 bases, V lost 2 bases, and 10 bases had no gene match. Full variable domain (remainder filled in from reference TRBV15 and TRBJ1-5): DAMVIQNPRYQVTQFGKPVTLSCSQTLNHNVMYWYQQKSSQAPKLLFHYYDKDFNNEADTPDNFQSRRPNTSFCFLDIRSPGLGDTAMYLCATSRLGQGHWNQPQHFGDGTRLSIL.

This chain joins TRBV29-1 and TRBJ2-6; the D is unclear. V lost 3 bases and J lost 0, with 6 bases in between. The germline V gene has CDR1 SQVTM and CDR2 ANQGSEA. This CDR3 is 14 amino acids long. As DNA, the CDR3 is TGCAGCGTTGATGGGGACTCTGGGGCCAACGTCCTGACTTTC. It is translated as CSVDGDSGANVLTF.

This chain joins TRBV2 and TRBJ2-5; no clear D gene. The V end lost 2 bases, the J end lost 1 base, and 8 bases lay between the germline ends. Germline lookup yields CDR1 SNHLY and CDR2 FYNNEI. CDR3 size: 14 residues. CDR3 coding DNA: TGTGCCAGCAGTGAATTCTCACCCCAAGAGACCCAGTACTTC. Translated, it gives CASSEFSPQETQYF. The full variable domain, its missing parts supplied by reference TRBV2 and TRBJ2-5, is EPEVTQTPSHQVTQMGQEVILRCVPISNHLYFYWYRQILGQKVEFLVSFYNNEISEKSEIFDDQFSVERPDGSNFTLKIRSTKLEDSAMYFCASSEFSPQETQYFGPGTRLLVL.

V and J are TRBV2 and TRBJ1-2; 9 bases agree with TRBD1. V shed 5 bases and J 8 bases; nucleotides not matched to a gene: 9. CDR3 length: 14 residues. CDR1 SNHLY and CDR2 FYNNEI come from the germline V gene. The CDR3 loop is CASSLQGAPGGYTF. The CDR3 coding sequence is TGTGCCAGCAGTTTACAGGGGGCGCCGGGCGGCTACACCTTC.

The J gene is TRBJ2-5, the V gene TRBV7-2, with D uncertain. V was trimmed by 1 base and J by 2 bases, leaving 17 bases between them. The CDR3 has 17 amino acids. CDR1 SGHTA and CDR2 FQGNSA come from the germline V gene. The CDR3 DNA follows: TGTGCCAGCAGCTTAGTAGTGCTTATCGGCCAGCAAGAGACCCAGTACTTC. Translating gives CASSLVVLIGQQETQYF. Full variable domain (missing parts from reference TRBV7-2 and TRBJ2-5): GAGVSQSPSNKVTEKGKDVELRCDPISGHTALYWYRQSLGQGLEFLIYFQGNSAPDKSGLPSDRFSAERTGGSVSTLTIQRTQQEDSAVYLCASSLVVLIGQQETQYFGPGTRLLVL.

V gene TRBV19 combines with J gene TRBJ2-3; maybe TRBD1 (6 bases). The CDR3 has 13 residues. The germline CDR1 and CDR2 sequences are LNHDA and SQIVND (reference sequence). Trimming stripped 4 bases from V and 3 bases from J, with 8 bases between. CDR3 in DNA: TGTGCCAGTAGTAGGGGGACAACAGATACGCAGTATTTT. Its protein is CASSRGTTDTQYF.

J is TRBJ2-3 and V is TRBV29-1; possible D gene TRBD2, 5 bases. V was shortened by 8 bases and J by 0 bases, with 12 bases between the two germline ends. The CDR3 is made up of 13 amino acids. Germline loops: CDR1 SQVTM, CDR2 ANQGSEA. CDR3 residues: CSSESGSTDTQYF. Here the CDR3 DNA reads TGCAGCTCAGAATCGGGAAGCACAGATACGCAGTATTTT.

The CDR3 nucleotides are TGTGCCAGCATCCCCGACACTGAAGCTTTCTTT. Translating gives CASIPDTEAFF. The V gene is TRBV6-1, the J gene TRBJ1-1; D is undetermined. CDR1 and CDR2 (germline): MNHNS, SASEGT. The length of the CDR3 is 11 residues. The V end was cut by 7 bases, the J end by 3 bases, with 6 bases between.

The chain combines TRBV10-2 with TRBJ2-1, with 7 bases fitting TRBD2. This CDR3 comprises 14 residues. Germline values: CDR1 WSHSY, CDR2 SAAADI. V lost 5 bases to trimming and J lost 15 bases; unmatched junction nucleotides: 16. The CDR3 DNA is TGCGCCAGCAGTACCAACGGACTAGGCAGTCACTCGTTCTTC. Amino acids: CASSTNGLGSHSFF.

The rearrangement joins TRBV5-1 to TRBJ1-1, with 9 bases lining up with TRBD1. Per germline, CDR1 SGHRS and CDR2 YFSETQ. This CDR3 is 15 amino acids long. Trimming at V came to 3 bases and at J to 1 base, leaving 4 bases not matched to a gene. The CDR3, as DNA: TGCGCCAGCAGCTCTGGACAGGGGCAGAACACTGAAGCTTTCTTT. Amino acids: CASSSGQGQNTEAFF.

The V gene is TRBV28, the J gene TRBJ1-4; TRBD1 might be the D (6 bases). The germline CDR1 and CDR2 sequences are MDHEN and SYDVKM. This CDR3 region has 14 residues. Trimming removed 3 bases at V and 7 bases at J, with 12 bases between. CDR3 in amino acids: CASSLGQGSEKLFF. CDR3 DNA: TGTGCCAGCAGTTTGGGGCAGGGGAGTGAAAAACTGTTTTTT.

This clone turned up a few times. The genes are TRBV7-6 and TRBJ1-6; 8 bases line up with TRBD1. This CDR3 is 16 amino acids long. CDR1 SGHVS and CDR2 FNYEAQ come from the germline V gene. The J segment lost 7 bases and the V segment lost 2 bases, leaving 7 bases of the junction unmatched. The CDR3 reads CASSLSGQGGNSPLHF. CDR3 coding DNA: TGTGCCAGCAGCTTATCAGGACAGGGTGGAAATTCACCCCTCCACTTT.

The chain links TRBV7-9 to TRBJ2-3; 7 nucleotides line up with TRBD1. Trimming removed 1 base from V and 4 bases from J; junction bases left unmatched: 2. The CDR3 sequence is 14 residues long. The V gene's germline CDR1 is SEHNR and CDR2 FQNEAQ (reference sequence). The DNA of the CDR3 is TGTGCCAGCAGCTTAGGACAGGGACCAGATACGCAGTATTTT. This codes for CASSLGQGPDTQYF.

V usage is TRBV18 and J usage is TRBJ2-7; D remains ambiguous. Germline-derived CDR1 and CDR2 are KGHSH and LQKENI. V lost 1 base and J lost 1, with 5 bases in between. The CDR3 contains 13 residues. CDR3 coding DNA: TGTGCCAGCTCACCACTTGGGTCCTACGAGCAGTACTTC. As protein: CASSPLGSYEQYF.

This clone was seen a handful of times. One end of the junction does not line up with germline, which may come from a read error. The rearrangement uses TRBV2 and TRBJ2-3, with 10 bases identical to TRBD2. The germline gives CDR1 SNHLY, CDR2 FYNNEI. The CDR3 covers 17 residues. CDR3 loop: CAISSGGTIGALETQYF. CDR3 DNA sequence: TGTGCCATCAGTAGCGGGGGGACCATAGGGGCACTTGAAACGCAGTATTTT.